This T cell receptor beta chain was recorded in a study of blood T cell repertoires in COVID-19. Across the whole study: Both acute and convalescent COVID-19 samples were obtained from the United States, Italy and Spain. T cells, B-cell-depleted T cells, or PBMCs supplied cDNA or gDNA.

CDR1 SGHRS and CDR2 YFSETQ come from the germline V gene. V lost 4 bases, J lost 0 bases, and 6 bases stayed unmatched. This CDR3 region has 15 residues. In the study's own analysis: Amplification with reference gene primers provided the estimates of nucleated cell counts. TCRdb's table, derived via immunoSEQ multiplex PCR, lists solely in-frame clones and lacks some. D and trimming come from the DNA, and the V and J calls and clone size come from that table. The sample lists tens of thousands of clones, more than 80% occurring once. The chain is built from TRBV5-1 and TRBJ2-7; 8 bases match TRBD1. What was sequenced was peripheral blood. The source is a woman in her 70s with acute or convalescent COVID-19. CDR3 DNA: TGCGCCAGCAGCCCCGGACAGGGAACCTCCTACGAGCAGTACTTC. It yields the protein CASSPGQGTSYEQYF. The complete variable domain, with remaining parts taken from reference TRBV5-1 and TRBJ2-7, reads KAGVTQTPRYLIKTRGQQVTLSCSPISGHRSVSWYQQTPGQGLQFLFEYFSETQRNKGNFPGRFSGRQFSNSRSEMNVSTLELGDSALYLCASSPGQGTSYEQYFGPGTRLTVT.